Listed below are T cell receptor beta chains from one sample, sequenced in a study of cytotoxic CD8 clonotypes in ibrutinib-treated CLL. Here immunoSEQ multiplex PCR was the method, and the copy in TCRdb shows in-frame clones only, minus some. The sample lists hundreds of thousands of clones, 75% to 80% occurring once. This specimen was PBMCs, taken after 12 months of ibrutinib treatment. These receptors all come from a human donor with chronic lymphocytic leukemia. Each CDR3 is given with its conserved first and last residue.

J gene	V gene	CDR3 protein
TRBJ1-2	TRBV9	CASSVAGFGPAGRYTF
TRBJ1-2	TRBV6-1	CASSTGVYGYTF
TRBJ2-5	TRBV6-5	CASSYSGQGKETQYF
TRBJ1-3	TRBV27	CASSLGAVGNTIYF
TRBJ2-7	TRBV2	CASSEEGQGFLDEQYF
TRBJ1-3	TRBV10-1	CASSESPANSGNTIYF
TRBJ2-1	TRBV28	CASTPGGAKGFF
TRBJ2-3	TRBV7-8	CASSLVRDTYTDTQYF
TRBJ1-4	TRBV2	CASSRDRGDEKLFF
TRBJ2-1	TRBV18	CASSPPASKNYNEQFF
TRBJ2-7	TRBV5-1	CASSPGPGVYEQYF
TRBJ1-2	TRBV7-2	CASSFIGGYGYTF
TRBJ2-7	TRBV6-6	CASKRGQPYEQYF
TRBJ2-2	TRBV5-1	CASSFMRGEGTNTGELFF
TRBJ2-7	TRBV30	CAWTSGQSSYEQYF
TRBJ2-1	TRBV10-2	CASRDWEGSNEQFF
TRBJ1-2	TRBV7-9	CASSPKWGQGNYGYTF
TRBJ2-1	TRBV7-6	CASSYIGGNRGEQFF
TRBJ2-7	TRBV5-1	CASSLQRSYEQYF
TRBJ2-2	TRBV19	CASSLVGARRELFF
TRBJ2-1	TRBV10-1	CASSFSGGNEQFF
TRBJ2-7	TRBV19	CASSNRGKYEQYF
TRBJ2-7	TRBV6-1	CASGQKVHPSYEQYF
TRBJ1-2	TRBV6-5	CASSSLRGSNNYGYTF
TRBJ2-2	TRBV5-5	CASTLSGELFF
TRBJ2-3	TRBV9	CASSVKQGVSGPQYF
TRBJ1-5	TRBV6-1	CASSEVFHQPQHF
TRBJ2-1	TRBV4-1	CASSLGLAASYNEQFF
TRBJ2-1	TRBV6-5	CASSPGTLNNEQFF
TRBJ2-1	TRBV6-5	CASSYSTSGGAWEQFF
TRBJ2-7	TRBV9	CASSVGPGPTYEQYF
TRBJ1-5	TRBV6-1	CASSEGFKTGYSNQPQHF
TRBJ2-7	TRBV4-2	CATVKSGRSYEQYF
TRBJ2-5	TRBV29-1	CSVRNSGGPRGKETQYF
TRBJ1-2	TRBV9	CASSPSLSESGRGYTF
TRBJ2-3	TRBV5-1	CASSLYSGAGTDTQYF
TRBJ1-2	TRBV4-2	CASSQDQDTDGYTF
TRBJ2-7	TRBV28	CASSLSAYEQYF
TRBJ2-3	TRBV28	CASSPGGSTDTQYF
TRBJ1-2	TRBV11-2	CASSEAQTGQGSYTF